The 16 T cell receptor beta chains listed next were all sequenced from one sample in a study of T cells in Graves' hyperthyroidism and ophthalmopathy. RNA transcripts yielded amplified TCR beta CDR3 regions. Researchers ran a first-round RT-PCR on the TCR CDR3 using the HTBI primer set. TCRdb itself ran the multiplex PCR reads through MiXCR, one entry per CDR3 protein. The repertoire holds about 290,000 distinct CDR3 sequences, with less than 20% as singletons. Sequencing was performed on blood. All receptors come from a man aged 50-60 years with Graves' ophthalmopathy.

V usage is TRBV2 and J usage is TRBJ2-7; 12 bases are shared with TRBD2. V shed 6 bases, J shed 5 bases, and the junction held 8 bases outside the gene matches. This CDR3 has 15 residues. Germline V gives CDR1 SNHLY, CDR2 FYNNEI. CDR3 DNA: TGTGCCAGCAGCCCCACGACTAGCGGGGGCAACGAGCAGTACTTC. Protein sequence: CASSPTTSGGNEQYF.

A few counts support this clonotype. The rearrangement joins TRBV6-1 to TRBJ1-5; no firm D call. Per the germline V gene, CDR1 is MNHNS and CDR2 is SASEGT. V lost 8 bases, J lost 5 bases, and 7 bases lay in between. The CDR3 runs to 11 residues. CDR3 in amino acids: CASAKDQPQHF. CDR3 bases: TGTGCCAGCGCCAAGGATCAGCCCCAGCATTTT.

Many counts were recorded for this clonotype. The chain couples TRBV20-1 to TRBJ2-2; TRBD2 aligns across 10 bases. The CDR3 has 17 amino acids. Germline V CDR1 and CDR2: DFQATT, SNEGSKA (reference sequence). V lost 1 base and J lost 5; bases outside the gene matches: 10. The chain's CDR3 is CSARVPSGRGGTGELFF. The CDR3 bases are TGCAGTGCTAGAGTCCCTAGCGGGAGAGGAGGGACCGGGGAGCTGTTTTTT.

The gene calls are TRBV5-1 and TRBJ2-7; D is unresolved. CDR3 size: 14 residues. The germline V gene encodes CDR1 SGHRS and CDR2 YFSETQ. V gave up 0 bases and J gave up 4 bases, with 11 bases separating them. The CDR3 nucleotides are TGCGCCAGCAGCTTGGACAGTCTAGTTTACGAGCAGTACTTC. Protein product: CASSLDSLVYEQYF.

This clonotype was seen repeatedly, ten times or more. The chain recombines TRBV24-1 with TRBJ1-1; D gene uncertain. CDR1 and CDR2 from the germline V gene are KGHDR and SFDVKD. V lost 1 base to trimming and J lost 8 bases, with 10 bases between them. The CDR3 sequence is 13 residues long. CDR3 sequence: CATSDFFLEEAFF. As DNA, the CDR3 is TGTGCCACCAGTGATTTTTTCCTGGAAGAAGCTTTCTTT.

Worth noting for this clonotype: A much larger clone differs by one base, so this may be a read error. The V gene is TRBV28, the J gene TRBJ2-7; D ambiguous. Germline lookup yields CDR1 MDHEN and CDR2 SYDVKM. Trimming took 6 bases from V and 4 from J, leaving 10 bases between them. This CDR3 has 12 amino acids. CDR3 in amino acids: CASSFEEYEQYF. DNA of the CDR3: TGTGCCAGCAGCTTTGAGGAATACGAGCAGTACTTC. The full variable domain, in which reference TRBV28 and TRBJ2-7 provide the parts outside the CDR3, is DVKVTQSSRYLVKRTGEKVFLECVQDMDHENMFWYRQDPGLGLRLIYFSYDVKMKEKGDIPEGYSVSREKKERFSLILESASTNQTSMYLCASSFEEYEQYFGPGTRLTVT.

This clonotype was seen many times. The chain carries TRBV3-1 and TRBJ2-3, with TRBD2 as a possible D gene (6 bases). This CDR3 comprises 14 residues. CDR1 and CDR2 from the germline V gene are LGHDT and YNNKEL (reference sequence). The germline V and J ends were trimmed by 1 base and 3 bases, with 8 bases remaining between them. The CDR3: CASSQGGETDTQYF. In DNA form, the CDR3 reads TGTGCCAGCAGCCAAGGCGGGGAGACAGATACGCAGTATTTT.

The V call is TRBV11-2, the J call TRBJ2-3; D gene unclear. The CDR3 extends over 13 amino acids. V lost 6 bases and J lost 1, with 8 bases in between. Germline V gene data show CDR1 as SGHAT and CDR2 as FQNNGV. DNA of the CDR3: TGTGCCAGCAGTGAATCGGGCACAGATACGCAGTATTTT. This codes for CASSESGTDTQYF.

CDR3 in DNA: TGTGCCAGCAGCGTTGGACCAGGCATCTACGAGCAGTACTTC. It specifies CASSVGPGIYEQYF. The genes are TRBV9 and TRBJ2-7; D gene unclear. The CDR3 length is 14 residues. V was pared by 2 bases and J by 3 bases, with 12 bases between. Germline lookup yields CDR1 SGDLS and CDR2 YYNGEE. The full variable domain, with the rest looked up from reference TRBV9 and TRBJ2-7, is DSGVTQTPKHLITATGQRVTLRCSPRSGDLSVYWYQQSLDQGLQFLIQYYNGEERAKGNILERFSAQQFPDLHSELNLSSLELGDSALYFCASSVGPGIYEQYFGPGTRLTVT.

The chain's CDR3 is CASSLTTGAVNQPQHF. In DNA, the CDR3 is TGTGCCAGTAGTTTAACGACAGGGGCAGTCAATCAGCCCCAGCATTTT. V gene TRBV19 combines with J gene TRBJ1-5; TRBD1 aligns across 8 bases. CDR1 and CDR2 from the germline V gene are LNHDA and SQIVND (reference sequence). This CDR3 is built from 16 residues. V gave up 5 bases and J gave up 3 bases; unmatched junction bases: 9.

This rearrangement joins TRBV10-3 to TRBJ1-2, with a possible D match to TRBD1 (6 bases). Germline loops: CDR1 ENHRY, CDR2 SYGVKD. V lost 1 base to trimming and J lost 8 bases, with 23 bases between them. The CDR3 has 17 residues. The CDR3 is CAISEFDRSSLGGGYTF. The CDR3 bases are TGTGCCATCAGTGAGTTCGACAGGAGCTCTCTCGGAGGAGGCTACACCTTC.

In its sample, this clonotype was seen many times. The gene calls are TRBV12-3 or TRBV12-4 and TRBJ2-7; D could derive from TRBD1 or TRBD2 (6 bases each). With 1 base removed from V and 3 bases from J, the gap between germline ends came to 16 bases. The CDR3 runs 16 residues. The CDR3: CASSLGVAGGGYEQYF. The CDR3 DNA is TGTGCCAGCAGTTTAGGGGTAGCCGGAGGGGGCTACGAGCAGTACTTC.

This sequence joins TRBV6-5 and TRBJ2-1, with 12 bases fitting TRBD2. Germline V gene data show CDR1 as MNHEY and CDR2 as SVGAGI. The CDR3 length is 16 residues. Trimming took 4 bases from V and 5 from J; bases not matched to a gene: 6. CDR3 DNA sequence: TGTGCCAGCAGTTCCCGGACTAGCGGGACAAACAATGAGCAGTTCTTC. Protein product: CASSSRTSGTNNEQFF.

At least ten counts were recorded for this clonotype. Here the CDR3 reads CASSLWFREKLFF. The DNA for the CDR3 is TGTGCCAGCAGCTTATGGTTTCGGGAAAAACTGTTTTTT. The chain uses TRBV7-2 and TRBJ1-4, with D uncertain. CDR3 length: 13 amino acids. The germline gives CDR1 SGHTA, CDR2 FQGNSA. Deletions cut 2 bases from V and 8 bases from J, with 9 bases between.

The V call is TRBV5-6, the J call TRBJ2-3; 10 bases are a match to TRBD2. The V gene's germline CDR1 is SGHDT and CDR2 YYEEEE. The CDR3 sequence is 15 residues long. The V and J ends lost 4 bases and 7 bases, in that order; junction bases with no gene match: 9. DNA of the CDR3: TGTGCCAGCAGCGCAGCTAGCGGGAGATCTAATACGCAGTATTTT. This translates into CASSAASGRSNTQYF.

This clonotype was recorded at least ten times. The genes are TRBV13 and TRBJ2-3, with unresolved D. V lost 6 bases to trimming and J lost 2 bases, with 9 bases between them. CDR1 is PRHDT, CDR2 FYEKMQ, per germline (reference sequence). The CDR3 loop spans 13 amino acids. The CDR3 loop reads CASRPYNTDTQYF. CDR3 in DNA: TGTGCCAGCAGACCCTATAACACAGATACGCAGTATTTT.